The next 31 T cell receptor beta chains were all read from a single sample in a study of T cell responses to AZD1222 COVID-19 vaccine. Sequencing used immunoSEQ multiplex PCR; TCRdb keeps in-frame clones, though not all of them. The table records roughly 130,000 clones, about 86% of them present only once. The sequencing used peripheral blood, collected on day 0 of AZD1222 vaccination. The receptors here all came from an adult in good health.

The chain joins TRBV6-2 or TRBV6-3 to TRBJ2-2; the match to TRBD2 covers 8 bases. The CDR3 extends over 15 amino acids. The germline V gene encodes CDR1 MNHEY and CDR2 SVGEGT. V shed 2 bases and J 7 bases; nucleotides not matched to a gene: 6. The CDR3 DNA reads as TGTGCCAGCAGTTACGGATTAGCGGGGATCGGGGAGCTGTTTTTT. Translated, it gives CASSYGLAGIGELFF.

V gene TRBV27 combines with J gene TRBJ2-7; no firm D call. V dropped 4 bases and J dropped 2 bases, with 3 bases sitting between them. The CDR3 is 11 residues long. The germline gives CDR1 MNHEY, CDR2 SMNVEV (reference sequence). CDR3 in DNA: TGTGCCAGCAGTTCCCCCTACGAGCAGTACTTC. Its translation is CASSSPYEQYF.

In its sample, this clone was seen a few times. This chain uses TRBV12-5 with TRBJ1-1, with D perhaps matching TRBD1 (6 bases). The CDR3 has 14 residues. Trimming removed 11 bases from V and 0 bases from J, with 16 bases in between. CDR1 LGHNT and CDR2 FRNRAP come from the germline V gene. CDR3 loop: CASSGESLNTEAFF. The CDR3 DNA reads as TGTGCTTCGTCAGGGGAGAGCTTGAACACTGAAGCTTTCTTT.

The chain has TRBV10-1 and TRBJ1-2, with D perhaps matching TRBD1 (5 bases). V gave up 0 bases and J gave up 4 bases, with 12 bases separating them. The germline V gene encodes CDR1 WNHNN and CDR2 SYGVQD (reference sequence). The CDR3 length is 15 residues. The CDR3 DNA is TGCGCCAGCAGTGAGTCGCGACAGTTAAGCTATGGCTACACCTTC. Translated, it gives CASSESRQLSYGYTF.

This clone was counted only a few times. The chain combines TRBV19 with TRBJ2-1; 13 bases align to TRBD2. The CDR3 loop spans 19 amino acids. J was trimmed by 0 bases and V by 8 bases; bases with no gene match: 13. The germline V gene encodes CDR1 LNHDA and CDR2 SQIVND (reference sequence). As DNA, the CDR3 is TGTGCCAGTGGCGGACAGGGGACTAGCGGGGTCTTCTCCTACAATGAGCAGTTCTTC. It yields the protein CASGGQGTSGVFSYNEQFF. The whole variable domain, filled in from reference TRBV19 and TRBJ2-1, reads DGGITQSPKYLFRKEGQNVTLSCEQNLNHDAMYWYRQDPGQGLRLIYYSQIVNDFQKGDIAEGYSVSREKKESFPLTVTSAQKNPTAFYLCASGGQGTSGVFSYNEQFFGPGTRLTVL.

The chain couples TRBV4-3 to TRBJ1-4; 10 positions agree with TRBD1. The V and J ends lost 3 bases and 5 bases, in that order; junction bases with no gene match: 3. Germline CDR1 LGHNA, CDR2 YSLEER. This CDR3 is 15 amino acids long. CDR3 DNA: TGCGCCAGCAGCCAGGGGACAGGGGAGAATGAAAAACTGTTTTTT. Its protein is CASSQGTGENEKLFF.

This chain links TRBV12-3 or TRBV12-4 with TRBJ1-6, with D maybe TRBD1 (5 bases). This CDR3 region has 13 residues. Trimming cost V 6 bases and J 7 bases, with 10 bases left between them. CDR3 sequence: CASRQSGNSPLHF. In DNA form, the CDR3 reads TGTGCCAGCAGACAATCAGGGAATTCACCCCTCCACTTT.

The chain links TRBV5-1 to TRBJ2-5; 7 positions match TRBD1. The CDR3 loop spans 15 amino acids. Looked up from germline, CDR1 is SGHRS and CDR2 is YFSETQ. V lost 2 bases and J lost 3; bases outside the gene matches: 7. CDR3 DNA sequence: TGCGCCAGCAGCTTATCCACAGGGGTGAAAGAGACCCAGTACTTC. It translates to CASSLSTGVKETQYF. Full variable domain (missing parts from reference TRBV5-1 and TRBJ2-5): KAGVTQTPRYLIKTRGQQVTLSCSPISGHRSVSWYQQTPGQGLQFLFEYFSETQRNKGNFPGRFSGRQFSNSRSEMNVSTLELGDSALYLCASSLSTGVKETQYFGPGTRLLVL.

The chain carries TRBV4-2 and TRBJ1-2; TRBD1 matches at 9 bases. The CDR3 loop spans 14 amino acids. V shed 2 bases and J 3 bases; nucleotides not matched to a gene: 1. The germline gives CDR1 LGHNA, CDR2 YNFKEQ. The CDR3 is CASSQTGGHYGYTF. CDR3 DNA sequence: TGTGCCAGCAGCCAAACAGGGGGCCACTATGGCTACACCTTC.

A few counts support this clone. The chain joins TRBV19 to TRBJ2-7, with D perhaps matching TRBD2 (6 bases). The CDR3 loop spans 18 amino acids. Germline V gives CDR1 LNHDA, CDR2 SQIVND (reference sequence). The V and J ends lost 1 base and 0 bases respectively, with 19 bases between them. This CDR3 reads CASSIGVTGTLISYEQYF. In DNA, the CDR3 is TGTGCCAGTAGTATAGGGGTCACCGGGACTTTAATCTCCTACGAGCAGTACTTC.

The chain combines TRBV19 with TRBJ2-7; the D is unclear. V was trimmed by 6 bases and J by 0 bases, leaving 12 bases between them. The length of the CDR3 is 14 residues. The V gene's germline CDR1 is LNHDA and CDR2 SQIVND (reference sequence). CDR3: CASRNPGSSYEQYF. DNA for the CDR3: TGTGCCAGTAGAAATCCGGGCAGCTCCTACGAGCAGTACTTC.

The chain joins TRBV14 to TRBJ1-4, with unresolved D. Germline CDR1 reads SGHDN; CDR2 reads FVKESK. The V end lost 3 bases, the J end lost 5 bases, and 16 bases lay between the germline ends. The CDR3 contains 16 residues. CDR3 sequence (DNA): TGTGCCAGCAGCCAGGACGTTGGGATGGGAAATGAAAAACTGTTTTTT. Protein: CASSQDVGMGNEKLFF.

The chain recombines TRBV7-9 with TRBJ1-2, with TRBD1 identical over 9 bases. V shed 4 bases and J 1 base; nucleotides not matched to a gene: 4. The CDR3 spans 15 residues. Germline loops: CDR1 SEHNR, CDR2 FQNEAQ (reference sequence). CDR3 sequence: CASSSGQGFNYGYTF. DNA for the CDR3: TGTGCCAGCAGCTCGGGACAGGGATTTAACTATGGCTACACCTTC.

The chain links TRBV18 to TRBJ1-4; 12 bases fit TRBD1. This CDR3 region has 15 residues. The trim removed 4 bases at V and 7 bases at J, leaving 4 bases unmatched. Per the germline V gene, CDR1 is KGHSH and CDR2 is LQKENI. The CDR3 protein is CASSLPGQGAEKLFF. CDR3 nucleotides: TGTGCCAGCTCACTGCCGGGACAGGGGGCTGAAAAACTGTTTTTT.

The V gene is TRBV5-1, the J gene TRBJ2-7; 9 bases map to TRBD1. Trimming removed 5 bases from V and 3 bases from J; junction bases left unmatched: 6. CDR1 is SGHRS and CDR2 is YFSETQ in the germline V gene. The CDR3 has 14 residues. The CDR3 bases are TGCGCCAGCAGTTCCCGACAGGGGGACTACGAGCAGTACTTC. Translated: CASSSRQGDYEQYF.

The CDR3 coding sequence is TGTGCCATCAGTGAGTCGGGGAGCTACGAGCAGTACTTC. It codes for CAISESGSYEQYF. The rearrangement links TRBV10-3 to TRBJ2-7; the D gene is possibly TRBD2 (5 bases). The V end was cut by 0 bases, the J end by 3 bases, with 6 bases between. Germline values: CDR1 ENHRY, CDR2 SYGVKD. This CDR3 is built from 13 residues.

The chain links TRBV7-9 to TRBJ2-2; 12 bases align to TRBD1. The CDR3 spans 17 residues. Looked up from germline, CDR1 is SEHNR and CDR2 is FQNEAQ (reference sequence). V shed 7 bases and J 4 bases; nucleotides not matched to a gene: 10. In DNA form, the CDR3 reads TGTGCCAGCACCCCCGGGACAGGGGGCGCGAGCACCGGGGAGCTGTTTTTT. Its translation is CASTPGTGGASTGELFF.

The chain recombines TRBV9 with TRBJ1-1, with D uncertain. The germline gives CDR1 SGDLS, CDR2 YYNGEE. The length of the CDR3 is 13 residues. V was cut by 1 base and J by 5 bases, with 9 bases left in between. The CDR3 reads CASSVMWGTEAFF. As DNA, the CDR3 is TGTGCCAGCAGCGTAATGTGGGGTACTGAAGCTTTCTTT. The complete variable domain, with remaining parts taken from reference TRBV9 and TRBJ1-1, reads DSGVTQTPKHLITATGQRVTLRCSPRSGDLSVYWYQQSLDQGLQFLIQYYNGEERAKGNILERFSAQQFPDLHSELNLSSLELGDSALYFCASSVMWGTEAFFGQGTRLTVV.

V usage is TRBV4-1 and J usage is TRBJ2-2; TRBD2 aligns across 7 bases. This CDR3 is built from 15 residues. Unmatched junction bases numbered 4, after V lost 1 base and J lost 5 bases. Germline CDR1 reads MGHRA; CDR2 reads YSYEKL. CDR3 nucleotides: TGCGCCAGCAGCCAAGGGGGACTACCTACCGGGGAGCTGTTTTTT. This codes for CASSQGGLPTGELFF.

As regards this clone: The sample carries other DNA sequences with the same CDR3. This chain connects TRBV5-5 to TRBJ1-5; D not certain. CDR1 SGHKS and CDR2 YYEKEE come from the germline V gene (reference sequence). Trimming stripped 2 bases from V and 4 bases from J, with 10 bases between. The CDR3 has 14 amino acids. DNA of the CDR3: TGTGCCAGCAGCTTAGAAGGATTTAATCAGCCCCAGCATTTT. It encodes CASSLEGFNQPQHF.

V is TRBV19 and J is TRBJ2-7, with a tentative D call TRBD1 (6 bases). This CDR3 region has 13 residues. V gave up 5 bases and J gave up 7 bases, with 15 bases separating them. The V gene's germline CDR1 is LNHDA and CDR2 SQIVND (reference sequence). CDR3 sequence: CASSWDNREEQYF. CDR3 nucleotide sequence: TGTGCCAGTAGTTGGGACAATAGGGAAGAGCAGTACTTC.

This chain connects TRBV7-9 to TRBJ2-1, with D possibly matching TRBD2 (6 bases). V was pared by 4 bases and J by 0 bases, with 16 bases between. This CDR3 is 17 amino acids long. CDR1 and CDR2 from the germline V gene are SEHNR and FQNEAQ (reference sequence). The DNA for the CDR3 is TGTGCCAGCAGCTCCACGATAGCGGCTAGCTCCTACAATGAGCAGTTCTTC. Translation: CASSSTIAASSYNEQFF.

On this clone: No conserved phenylalanine or tryptophan is present at the end of the CDR3, so a read error is the likely explanation. The limits of the CDR3 on the DNA are not certain, so only TCRdb's listed CDR3 is given. The chain has TRBV21-1 and TRBJ2-7. TRBV21-1 is described as a pseudogene. The CDR3 region is 11 residues in length, termini included. This CDR3 is CASSTPGPPQL.

V is TRBV5-1 and J is TRBJ1-1; 9 bases are shared with TRBD1. Trimming at V came to 4 bases and at J to 1 base, leaving 11 bases not matched to a gene. Germline V gene data show CDR1 as SGHRS and CDR2 as YFSETQ. This CDR3 region has 17 residues. This CDR3 reads CASSPLKQGAGNTEAFF. DNA of the CDR3: TGCGCCAGCAGCCCCTTGAAACAGGGGGCCGGGAACACTGAAGCTTTCTTT.

CDR3 sequence: CASTGGGEQYF. Written as DNA, the CDR3 is TGTGCCAGCACTGGAGGGGGCGAGCAGTACTTC. The chain links TRBV27 to TRBJ2-7; the D call may be TRBD1 or TRBD2 (6 bases each). Germline V lookup: CDR1 MNHEY, CDR2 SMNVEV (reference sequence). The CDR3 totals 11 residues. V gave up 7 bases and J gave up 6 bases, with 10 bases separating them.

V and J are TRBV6-4 and TRBJ2-7; D gene unclear. CDR1 and CDR2 from the germline V gene are MRHNA and SNTAGT. This CDR3 contains 13 residues. Trimming took 0 bases from V and 2 from J, leaving 5 bases between them. In DNA, the CDR3 is TGTGCCAGCAGTGACTCGATCGCCTACGAGCAGTACTTC. It is translated as CASSDSIAYEQYF.

This chain uses TRBV28 with TRBJ2-7; 8 bases agree with TRBD2. Trimming took 2 bases from V and 3 from J; bases not matched to a gene: 3. The CDR3 extends over 14 amino acids. Looked up from germline, CDR1 is MDHEN and CDR2 is SYDVKM. In nucleotides, the CDR3 is TGTGCCAGCAGTTTACCCGGGAGGGACTACGAGCAGTACTTC. Protein product: CASSLPGRDYEQYF.

The chain couples TRBV5-5 to TRBJ2-7; TRBD2 matches 12 bases. J lost 6 bases, V lost 0 bases, and 4 bases had no gene match. CDR1 is SGHKS, CDR2 YYEKEE, per germline (reference sequence). The CDR3 extends over 15 amino acids. In DNA, the CDR3 is TGTGCCAGCAGCTTGGGACTAGCGGGAGTTCTCGAGCAGTACTTC. It encodes CASSLGLAGVLEQYF.

This chain links TRBV7-2 with TRBJ2-7; 8 nucleotides match TRBD1. Per the germline V gene, CDR1 is SGHTA and CDR2 is FQGNSA. The V gene end was trimmed by 5 bases and the J gene end by 2 bases; junction bases not matched to a gene: 8. The CDR3 is 15 amino acids. DNA for the CDR3: TGTGCCAGCAGCCCTAGGACAGGGCCCGCCTACGAGCAGTACTTC. The encoded protein is CASSPRTGPAYEQYF.

V usage is TRBV6-2 or TRBV6-3 and J usage is TRBJ1-1; D is unresolved. This CDR3 spans 12 amino acids. V lost 6 bases to trimming and J lost 5 bases, with 10 bases between them. Germline-derived CDR1 and CDR2 are MNHEY and SVGEGT. The CDR3 bases are TGTGCCAGCAGCCAAGCCCAGACTGAAGCTTTCTTT. Translated, it gives CASSQAQTEAFF.

The chain joins TRBV7-9 to TRBJ1-4, with D possibly matching TRBD1 (6 bases). The V end lost 4 bases, the J end lost 7 bases, and 22 bases lay between the germline ends. This CDR3 comprises 17 residues. Germline CDR1 SEHNR, CDR2 FQNEAQ (reference sequence). The CDR3 loop is CASSSTRTGTRGEKLFF. In DNA, the CDR3 is TGTGCCAGCAGCTCGACCCGAACAGGGACCCGGGGTGAAAAACTGTTTTTT.